This T cell receptor beta chain was captured by sequencing in a study of cytomegalovirus exposure and HLA in healthy donors. Both 60 Vbeta primers and 13 Jbeta primers went into the PCR. The data were produced by immunoSEQ multiplex PCR, yet TCRdb's version contains in-frame clones alone and is incomplete. The data contain 100,000 to 150,000 clones, around 80% of them singletons. Sequenced material: PBMCs. The clonotype originates from a woman younger than 45 in good health and CMV-seronegative.

The CDR3 here is CASSVGSLTDTQYF. CDR3 sequence (DNA): TGTGCCAGCAGCGTAGGAAGCCTTACAGATACGCAGTATTTT. The chain joins TRBV9 to TRBJ2-3; no clear D gene. V lost 0 bases and J 3 bases, leaving 8 bases between the germline ends. The V gene's germline CDR1 is SGDLS and CDR2 YYNGEE. The CDR3 is 14 residues long.